Sequencing of this T cell receptor (beta chain) was carried out in a study of shared clonotypes between healthy human individuals. Study-level findings and limits: Memory subsets generally showed smaller estimated richness than naive subsets did. It was the non-shared clonotypes that had lower generation probabilities than clonotypes shared by all four donors. It was the few donors that limited the genetic and exposure-history diversity represented.

This CDR3 contains 13 residues. Between the trimmed V and J ends, which lost 4 bases and 3 bases, there was a span of 10 bases. Germline V gene sequence: CDR1 SGHRS, CDR2 YFSETQ. The test was conducted at deep level. Profiling relied on immunoSEQ multiplex PCR, and the TCRdb table lists in-frame clones only, not all of them. The table lists 200,000 to 250,000 clones, 65% to 70% of them singletons, with more than 9.5% in the top ten. Notes on this clone: The antigen remains undetermined.

Specimen: memory CD4+ T cells sorted from blood. As for subset: CD45RA-negative fraction. This clonotype was sampled from a man aged 25 to 40 in good health. The chain employs TRBV5-1 and TRBJ2-5; the D is unclear. CDR3 DNA sequence: TGCGCCAGCAGCACCGCGTCGGAAGAGACCCAGTACTTC. Residues: CASSTASEETQYF.